The 4 T cell receptor beta chains listed next were all sequenced from one sample in a study of blood T cell repertoires in COVID-19. The data were produced by immunoSEQ multiplex PCR, yet TCRdb's version contains in-frame clones alone and is incomplete. The table records a few hundred thousand clones, almost 90% of them present only once. The sample was peripheral blood. These receptor sequences come from a woman under 40 with COVID-19, enrolled during active disease.

V is TRBV5-1 and J is TRBJ2-5, with D possibly being TRBD1 (6 bases). Per germline, CDR1 SGHRS and CDR2 YFSETQ. Trimming removed 3 bases at V and 5 bases at J, with 14 bases between. The CDR3 covers 14 residues. CDR3 residues: CASSSTGLRETQYF. The CDR3 nucleotides read TGCGCCAGCAGCTCGACAGGTCTGAGGGAGACCCAGTACTTC.

This sequence joins TRBV27 and TRBJ2-7; D not resolved. The CDR3 has 14 residues. Germline assignment: CDR1 MNHEY and CDR2 SMNVEV (reference sequence). V lost 3 bases to trimming and J lost 3 bases, with 12 bases between them. The DNA for the CDR3 is TGTGCCAGCAGTTTCCGGCTAGAAGGCTACGAGCAGTACTTC. Its protein is CASSFRLEGYEQYF.

For this clone: Different DNA sequences within this sample yield the same CDR3. This CDR3 is CASSLSGGNTEAFF. The CDR3, as DNA: TGCGCCAGCAGCTTGTCAGGGGGGAACACTGAAGCTTTCTTT. The chain recombines TRBV5-1 with TRBJ1-1; 7 positions match TRBD1. This CDR3 has 14 residues. V gave up 1 base and J gave up 1 base; unmatched junction bases: 1. Germline V gene sequence: CDR1 SGHRS, CDR2 YFSETQ.

The chain combines TRBV5-1 with TRBJ2-7; 7 bases fit TRBD1. Germline-derived CDR1 and CDR2 are SGHRS and YFSETQ. The ends lost 4 bases at V and 2 bases at J; junction bases unmatched: 9. The CDR3 sequence is 15 residues long. CDR3 region: CASSGVTGKTYEQYF. The CDR3 DNA reads TGCGCCAGCAGCGGGGTGACAGGGAAAACCTACGAGCAGTACTTC.